The following is a TCR beta chain sequence with its context. Healthy Caucasian individuals from Russia aged 6 to 90 served as donors. With each sample, at least 5 micrograms of total RNA were extracted. Trimming took 3 bases from V and 5 from J; bases not matched to a gene: 5. Germline V gene lookup returns CDR1 SGHRS and CDR2 YFSETQ. The CDR3 is made up of 15 amino acids. The data belong to a study of blood T cells in healthy people across ages. Sample-barcoded 5' priming and a J-beta primer mix drove a second PCR of 7 to 11 cycles. TCRdb re-derived calls from the 5' RACE reads in MiXCR, one entry per CDR3 protein. The repertoire holds around 1,500,000 distinct CDR3 sequences, with over 25% as singletons.

This clonotype was sampled from a woman aged 25 to 39 in good health. The chain joins TRBV5-1 to TRBJ2-1; 10 bases fit TRBD2. Source material: blood. This CDR3 is CASSYLAGENNEQFF. CDR3 sequence (DNA): TGCGCCAGCAGCTACCTAGCGGGAGAGAACAATGAGCAGTTCTTC.